The rows below give T cell receptor beta chains drawn from one sample of a study of blood T cells in healthy people across ages. TCRdb passed the 5' RACE reads through MiXCR, listing each CDR3 protein once. The sample contains under 700,000 distinct CDR3 sequences, around 24% of which appear only once. The data were also submitted as part of a second study, on T cells of mothers and their children.

The sequenced sample consisted of blood. The source is a boy younger than 18 in good health. Both conserved end residues are trimmed from each CDR3.

CDR3aa,v_gene
ASSPEVGGTDTQY,TRBV5-4
ASSSPAGGSNQPQH,TRBV28
ASSLAGQGIYEQY,TRBV5-1
ASSLRLADTGELF,TRBV5-1
ASSVSTGVAYEQY,TRBV9
ASSFRTSGISYNEQF,TRBV7-3
ASSVNRGTYT,TRBV6-1
ASSKWGVLSNQPQH,TRBV21-1
ASSRWGKVWGTDTQY,TRBV7-2
ASSYWTGSFSYNEQF,TRBV6-5
ASSPGTGIGEQY,TRBV7-2
ASSAGSGGYEQY,TRBV9
ASSPYMGLEQY,TRBV11-3
ASSSLAGPQETQY,TRBV6-2/TRBV6-3
ASSPEVGPQETQY,TRBV6-9
AISEAEVSSGANVLT,TRBV10-3
ASSESTPDRSYEQY,TRBV10-2
ASSFSARVGNTEAF,TRBV5-5
ASSEAGGNQPQH,TRBV6-4
ASSYDYLGTYGYT,TRBV6-2/TRBV6-3
ATNLLAGNYEQY,TRBV7-8
ASSPTGEGHQETQY,TRBV4-1